This TCR beta chain was sequenced during a study of OX40 agonist ivuxolimab in advanced cancers. With 0 bases clipped from V and 6 bases from J, the junction kept 5 bases outside the gene matches. This CDR3 region has 15 residues. Germline V CDR1 and CDR2: SGDLS, YYNGEE. Notes on this clone: Its antigen is not identified.

Study-level points and caveats: On average, CD8+ T cells had more expanded clones than CD4+.

Generated by immunoSEQ multiplex PCR, the TCRdb table keeps only in-frame clones and is missing some. Here the sample spans under 20,000 clones, less than 95% being singletons. The sequence was obtained from an adult with an advanced solid tumor such as melanoma, head and neck, liver or kidney cancer. This sample comprised CD4+ or CD8+ T cells sorted from blood, obtained in a trial of the OX40 agonist ivuxolimab. The gene calls are TRBV9 and TRBJ2-2; 7 positions match TRBD1. The CDR3 reads CASSVAQGYAGELFF. CDR3 sequence (DNA): TGTGCCAGCAGCGTAGCACAGGGGTATGCCGGGGAGCTGTTTTTT.